The TCR beta chain under discussion was sequenced for a study of a mutant IDH1 vaccine in newly diagnosed glioma. Study information: Previous treatment comprised radiotherapy, temozolomide, or both, mostly both. General study results and limits: Less than 95% of patients showed vaccine-induced immune responses across multiple MHC alleles. Apparently unrelated to pseudoprogression were changes in the top peripheral T cell clonotypes.

Concerning this clone itself: Its antigen is not known.

This CDR3 contains 15 residues. Trimming stripped 0 bases from V and 1 base from J, with 9 bases between. Looked up from germline, CDR1 is MNHEY and CDR2 is SVGAGI. Specified time point: baseline, week 1 (first vaccination visit). Treatment of the sample: pre-vaccination baseline after standard-of-care therapy. Donor diagnoses consisted of new WHO grade 3 or 4 IDH1-mutant, ATRX-lost astrocytomas. The data were produced by immunoSEQ multiplex PCR, yet TCRdb's version contains in-frame clones alone and is incomplete. The sample shows tens of thousands of clones, 60% to 85% of them seen only once. This sequence joins TRBV6-5 and TRBJ1-2; tentative D call: TRBD1 (5 bases). This clonotype was obtained from a woman aged 40 to 55 with glioma. The source material was PBMCs, sampled from a glioma patient treated with radiotherapy, temozolomide or both. CDR3 region: CASSYSGDVNYGYTF. CDR3 nucleotide sequence: TGTGCCAGCAGTTACTCGGGGGACGTTAACTATGGCTACACCTTC.